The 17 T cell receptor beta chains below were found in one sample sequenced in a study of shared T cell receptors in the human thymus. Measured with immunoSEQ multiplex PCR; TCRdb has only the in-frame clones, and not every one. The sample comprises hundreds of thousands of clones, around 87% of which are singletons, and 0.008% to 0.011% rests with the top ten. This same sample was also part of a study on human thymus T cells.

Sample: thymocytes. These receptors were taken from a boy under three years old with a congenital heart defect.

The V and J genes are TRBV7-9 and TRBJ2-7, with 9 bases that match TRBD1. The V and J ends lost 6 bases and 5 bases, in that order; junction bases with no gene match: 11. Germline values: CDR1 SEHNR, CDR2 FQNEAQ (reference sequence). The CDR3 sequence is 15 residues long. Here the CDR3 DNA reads TGTGCCAGCAGTCGACAGGGGGTAAGGGGAGACGAGCAGTACTTC. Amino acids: CASSRQGVRGDEQYF.

DNA for the CDR3: TGTGCCAGCAGCTTGGAACCCAGGGATGACGAGCAGTACTTC. Amino acid sequence: CASSLEPRDDEQYF. The chain couples TRBV5-4 to TRBJ2-7, with a tentative D call TRBD1 (5 bases). Looked up from germline, CDR1 is SGHNT and CDR2 is YYREEE (reference sequence). Between the trimmed V and J ends, which lost 0 bases and 5 bases, there was a span of 12 bases. CDR3 length: 14 amino acids.

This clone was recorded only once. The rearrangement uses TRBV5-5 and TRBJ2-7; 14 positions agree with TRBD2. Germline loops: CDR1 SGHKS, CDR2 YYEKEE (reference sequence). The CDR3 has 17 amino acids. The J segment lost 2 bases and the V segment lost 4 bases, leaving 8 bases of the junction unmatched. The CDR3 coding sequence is TGTGCCAGCAGCCCCGGACCGACTAGCGGGAGGGCCTACGAGCAGTACTTC. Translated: CASSPGPTSGRAYEQYF.

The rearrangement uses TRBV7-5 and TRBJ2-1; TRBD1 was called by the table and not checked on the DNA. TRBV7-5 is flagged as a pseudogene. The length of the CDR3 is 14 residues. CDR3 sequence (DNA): TGTGTCAGAAGTTTGGACAGGGGGGGCAATGAGCAGTTCTTC. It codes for CVRSLDRGGNEQFF.

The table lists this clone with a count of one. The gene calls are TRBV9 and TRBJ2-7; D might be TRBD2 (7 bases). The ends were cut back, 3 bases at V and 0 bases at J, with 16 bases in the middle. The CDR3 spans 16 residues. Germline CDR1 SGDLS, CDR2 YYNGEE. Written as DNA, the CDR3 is TGTGCCAGCAGCGGCCGGGGGGACACTGACTCCTACGAGCAGTACTTC. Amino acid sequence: CASSGRGDTDSYEQYF.

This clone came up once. The CDR3 DNA follows: TGTGCCAGCAGTGATATTAGAACGATCCAAGAGACCCAGTACTTC. Translation gives CASSDIRTIQETQYF. This rearrangement joins TRBV25-1 to TRBJ2-5; D is unclear. CDR1 is MGHDK and CDR2 is SYGVNS in the germline V gene. CDR3 length: 15 amino acids. The ends were cut back, 3 bases at V and 1 base at J, with 12 bases in the middle.

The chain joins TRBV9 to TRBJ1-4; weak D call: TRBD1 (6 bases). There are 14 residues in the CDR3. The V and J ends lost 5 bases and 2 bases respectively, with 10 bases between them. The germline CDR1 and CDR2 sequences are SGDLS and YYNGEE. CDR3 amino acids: CASSQGHTNEKLFF. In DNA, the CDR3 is TGTGCCAGCAGTCAGGGACACACTAATGAAAAACTGTTTTTT.

The CDR3 region is CASSESRQGLTQYF. For the CDR3, the DNA is TGCGCCAGCAGTGAGTCGAGGCAGGGCTTGACCCAGTACTTC. The rearrangement uses TRBV10-1 and TRBJ2-5; maybe TRBD1 (5 bases). The germline V gene encodes CDR1 WNHNN and CDR2 SYGVQD (reference sequence). This CDR3 contains 14 residues. Trimming pared 0 bases from V and 7 bases from J, leaving 12 bases between.

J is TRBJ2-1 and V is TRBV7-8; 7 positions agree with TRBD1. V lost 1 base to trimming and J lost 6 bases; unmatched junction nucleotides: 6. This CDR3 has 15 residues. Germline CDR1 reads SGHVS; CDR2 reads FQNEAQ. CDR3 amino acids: CASSLGQGVGNEQFF. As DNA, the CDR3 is TGTGCCAGCAGCTTAGGCCAGGGGGTCGGCAATGAGCAGTTCTTC.

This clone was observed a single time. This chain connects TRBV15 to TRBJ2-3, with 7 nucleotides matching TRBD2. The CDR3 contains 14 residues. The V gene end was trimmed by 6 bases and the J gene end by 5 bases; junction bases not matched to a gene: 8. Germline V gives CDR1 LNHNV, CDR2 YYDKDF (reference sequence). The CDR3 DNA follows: TGTGCCACCAGGATATGGGCGGGAGTAGATACGCAGTATTTT. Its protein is CATRIWAGVDTQYF.

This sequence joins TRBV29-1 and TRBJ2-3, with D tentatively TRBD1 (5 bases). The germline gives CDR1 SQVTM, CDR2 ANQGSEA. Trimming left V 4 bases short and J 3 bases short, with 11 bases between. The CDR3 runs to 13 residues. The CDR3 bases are TGCAGCGTTGGCGGCAGGGAAACAGATACGCAGTATTTT. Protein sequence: CSVGGRETDTQYF.

The CDR3 reads CASKVEQGSTEAFF. For the CDR3, the DNA is TGTGCCAGCAAAGTAGAACAGGGGAGCACTGAAGCTTTCTTT. This rearrangement joins TRBV27 to TRBJ1-1; 7 bases agree with TRBD1. The CDR3 covers 14 residues. CDR1 is MNHEY and CDR2 is SMNVEV in the germline V gene (reference sequence). V trimming: 7 bases; J trimming: 4 bases; junction bases outside the gene matches: 9.

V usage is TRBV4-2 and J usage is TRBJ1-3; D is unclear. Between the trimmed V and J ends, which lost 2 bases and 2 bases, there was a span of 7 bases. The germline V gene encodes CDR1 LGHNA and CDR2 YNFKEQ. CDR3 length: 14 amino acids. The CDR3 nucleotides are TGTGCCAGCAGCCAAACCGGAGCTGGAAACACCATATATTTT. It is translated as CASSQTGAGNTIYF.

The CDR3 here is CASSEPFLTSSPGLSTDTQYF. In DNA, the CDR3 is TGTGCCAGCAGTGAACCCTTTCTGACTAGCAGCCCTGGCCTTAGCACAGATACGCAGTATTTT. The chain uses TRBV6-1 and TRBJ2-3, with 7 nucleotides matching TRBD2. Looked up from germline, CDR1 is MNHNS and CDR2 is SASEGT. V lost 2 bases and J lost 0; bases outside the gene matches: 20. CDR3 length equals 21 residues.

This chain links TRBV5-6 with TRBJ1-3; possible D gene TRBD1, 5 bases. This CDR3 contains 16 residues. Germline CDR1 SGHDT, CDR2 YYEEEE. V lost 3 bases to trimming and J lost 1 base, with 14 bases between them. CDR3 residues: CASSSGGEGSGNTIYF. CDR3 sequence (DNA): TGTGCCAGCAGCTCCGGGGGGGAGGGATCTGGAAACACCATATATTTT. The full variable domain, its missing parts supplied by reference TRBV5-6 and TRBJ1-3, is DAGVTQSPTHLIKTRGQQVTLRCSPKSGHDTVSWYQQALGQGPQFIFQYYEEEERQRGNFPDRFSGHQFPNYSSELNVNALLLGDSALYLCASSSGGEGSGNTIYFGEGSWLTVV.

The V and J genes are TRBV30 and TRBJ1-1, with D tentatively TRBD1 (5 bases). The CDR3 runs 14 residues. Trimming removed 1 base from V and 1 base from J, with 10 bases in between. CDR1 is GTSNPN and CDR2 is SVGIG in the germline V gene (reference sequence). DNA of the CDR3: TGTGCCTGGAGTGGATTACAGGCGAACACTGAAGCTTTCTTT. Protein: CAWSGLQANTEAFF.

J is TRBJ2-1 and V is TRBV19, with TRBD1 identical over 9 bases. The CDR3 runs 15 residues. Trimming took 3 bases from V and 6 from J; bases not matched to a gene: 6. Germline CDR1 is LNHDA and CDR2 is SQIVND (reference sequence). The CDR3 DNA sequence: TGTGCCAGTAGTATTTCCGACAGGGGGACCAATGAGCAGTTCTTC. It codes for CASSISDRGTNEQFF.